The source of this T cell receptor (beta chain) is a study of T cell repertoires in cytomegalovirus infection. Study-wide context: Public TCR beta signatures indicated both CMV infection and matching HLA type.

The germline V gene has CDR1 SGHTA and CDR2 FQGNSA. The CDR3 has 14 residues. Deletions cut 3 bases from V and 3 bases from J, with 12 bases between. This clonotype showed up many times. TCRdb recomputed calls from the reads with MiXCR, one row per CDR3 protein. The data show roughly 320,000 distinct CDR3 sequences, more than 8% seen once. The TCR originated in a human donor in good health (CMV status not recorded). Some clones in this sample may be carry-over from other donors' samples. V and J are TRBV7-2 and TRBJ2-7, with D maybe TRBD1 (6 bases). The specimen sequenced was PBMCs. CDR3: CASSFRDTIYEQYF. The CDR3, as DNA: TGTGCCAGCAGCTTCAGGGACACTATCTACGAGCAGTACTTC.